This T cell receptor (beta chain) was identified during a study of blood T cell repertoires in COVID-19 (dated by TCRdb to the early 2020s). For the wider study: Collaborator samples came from the United States, Italy and Spain and covered acute and convalescent phases of COVID-19. The material from the prospective study consisted of cDNA or gDNA derived from T cells, B-cell-depleted T cells, or PBMCs. Deeply sampled blood TCRbeta repertoires from subjects exposed to, actively infected with, or recovered from COVID-19 were included in the dataset. A freely available public database, intended as a resource for researchers studying the immune response to SARS-CoV-2, is where the repertoires were released. The samples were drawn from two sources: the first 160 participants of the ongoing ImmuneRACE study, and 950 to 1,500 subjects contributed by 6 global collaborators. A de-identified subject ID, COVID-19 status, age in years and sex were almost always included in the sample metadata. Where available, HLA class I and class II types were taken from metadata supplied by the sample provider and were not determined by assay-based typing. General study outcomes and caveats: The amount of clinical and demographic metadata varied by source and participant and was provided uncurated.

This clone has only a few counts. No cognate antigen has been identified for it. No quality values exist for individual bases; no much larger clone is one base distant. In the prospective study, participants were roughly 18 to 95 years old, resided in fewer than 25 geographic areas of the United States, and were enrolled through a virtual design. In the prospective study, participants were assigned to cohorts based on the clinical history participants reported in a screening survey and a study questionnaire. In the prospective study, mobile phlebotomists collected whole blood, serum and a nasopharyngeal or oropharyngeal swab from each participant. Additional blood draws and questionnaires over an approximately 2-month period could optionally be provided by prospective study participants. Before DNA extraction, blood samples from the prospective study were shipped at room temperature or frozen. TCRbeta CDR3 regions were amplified from genomic DNA using the immunoSEQ Assay, a bias-controlled multiplex PCR. The study's processing was this. Nucleated cell counts per sample were estimated from amplification of reference gene primers within the assay. To quantify the absolute abundance of each unique TCRbeta CDR3 rearrangement, sequence reads were collapsed and filtered. Productive Simpson clonality was computed per sample as the square root of Simpson's diversity index over productive rearrangements. In its TCRdb copy, this immuneACCESS table keeps in-frame sequences only and misses some clones. Where compared with another copy, unresolved V genes explain less than half of these, and the others have no known cause. Clone size and V and J calls were adopted from that table, with D and trimming inferred from the DNA. For this sample the table gives under 200,000 clones, of which roughly 83% were detected only once. The ten largest clones take up 4.5% to 7% of the sample.

The CDR3 holds 16 amino acids from the cysteine to the phenylalanine. Only the CDR3 region is kept as DNA, spanning 48 bases read in frame from base 1. Trimming removed 8 bases from V and 5 bases from J; the gene matches leave 15 bases unexplained. The germline V gene specifies SGHAT as CDR1 and FQNNGV as CDR2. The rearranged segments are TRBV11-2 and TRBJ2-5, and TRBD1 aligns with 9 junction nucleotides. The specimen was PBMCs or T cells enriched from blood (not recorded which). This sequence was found in a man aged 40-55 years with acute COVID-19. The CDR3 region: CASETAGQGRRETQYF. In nucleotides, the sequence is TGTGCCAGCGAAACCGCGGGACAGGGTAGACGTGAGACCCAGTACTTC.